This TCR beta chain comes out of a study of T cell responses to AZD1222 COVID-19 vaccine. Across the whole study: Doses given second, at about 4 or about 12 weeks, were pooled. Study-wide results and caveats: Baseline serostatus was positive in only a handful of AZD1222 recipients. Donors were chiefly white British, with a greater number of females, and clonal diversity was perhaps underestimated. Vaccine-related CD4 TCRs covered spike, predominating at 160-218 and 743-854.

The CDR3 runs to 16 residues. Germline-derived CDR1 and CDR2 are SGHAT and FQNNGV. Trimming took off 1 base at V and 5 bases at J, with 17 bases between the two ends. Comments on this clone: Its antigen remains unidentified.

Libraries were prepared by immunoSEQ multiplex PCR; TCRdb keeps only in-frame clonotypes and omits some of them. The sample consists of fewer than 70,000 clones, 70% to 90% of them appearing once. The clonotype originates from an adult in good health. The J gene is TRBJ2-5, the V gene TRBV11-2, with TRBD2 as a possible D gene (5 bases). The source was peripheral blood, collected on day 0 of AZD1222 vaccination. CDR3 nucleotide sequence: TGTGCCAGCAGCTTAGGCCCCAACCCGGGGTCTGAGACCCAGTACTTC. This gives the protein CASSLGPNPGSETQYF.